This T cell receptor beta chain comes out of a study of Tregs in tolerant kidney transplant recipients (dated by TCRdb to the late 2010s). In terms of the full investigation: Before combined kidney and bone marrow transplantation, this study identified donor-specific regulatory T cells using TCRbeta sequencing and then followed those same cells after transplant. TCRbeta repertoire sequencing was used in a few healthy controls to compare several ways of expanding Tregs specific for an allogeneic donor. Overall study results and their limits: Expanding Tregs with activated donor B cells appeared to identify the most biologically relevant and donor-specific TCRbeta repertoire. Although technical replication error seemed to be minimal, the question of biological reproducibility was not addressed directly. The study was constrained by small patient numbers, and validation of the findings is required in larger populations and under other immunosuppression protocols.

Unmatched junction bases come to 14, with V trimmed by 4 bases and J by 3 bases. The CDR3 holds 17 amino acids from the cysteine to the phenylalanine. Only the CDR3 region is kept as DNA, spanning 51 bases read in frame from base 1. CDR1 and CDR2 are read off the germline V gene as SGHDN and FVKESK. Thawed PBMCs were FACS-sorted into unstimulated Tregs (CD4+CD25+CD127-), CD4+ non-Tregs (CD4+CD25-), CD4 cells and CD8 cells. Healthy control blood was obtained either as purchased buffy coats or from healthy volunteers. Healthy control blood was processed to PBMCs with a Ficoll density gradient and then cryopreserved, whereas patient PBMCs were collected both before and after transplant. For TCRbeta CDR3 sequencing, genomic DNA was extracted from sorted cells using the QIAGEN DNeasy Blood and Tissue Kit. Through immunoSEQ, high-throughput TCRbeta CDR3 sequencing was done commercially, including PCR amplification with internal controls and bias correction. Per the original workflow: Unique productive TCRbeta sequences were defined by CDR3 nucleotide sequence when primers matched and otherwise by CDR3 amino acid sequence together with Vbeta and Jbeta genes. Sorting error was corrected by removing sequences shared between sorted populations at a frequency ratio of 2:1 or less, and the remaining shared sequences were assigned to the higher population. A sequence counted as donor-reactive if, in CFSE-low cells, the sequence had a frequency of at least 0.01% and was expanded at least 5-fold compared with unstimulated cells. Jensen-Shannon divergence, calculated on the top 100 TCRbeta sequences ranked by frequency, was used to quantify repertoire divergence. When a sample had multiple sequencing runs, each run was corrected for sorting error separately and the runs were then pooled. The table was pulled from immuneACCESS by TCRdb, which kept in-frame rearrangements only. Such tables lose some clones; where checked, under half of the loss comes from unresolved V genes, and the rest has no known cause. V, J and clone size derive from that table, while D and trimming were established from the DNA sequence. Here the sample has around 61,000 clones; over 70% occur a single time. The ten largest clones represent under 6.5% of the sample.

Turning to this clone: Its antigen is still unknown. Nothing much larger sits one base from this clone, and base qualities are not available.

The source material was CD4+ T cells from blood. The V and J genes are TRBV14 and TRBJ2-7; 8 junctional bases match TRBD1. The receptor comes from a human donor in good health. For the CDR3, the sequence is CASSPTPGTGPFYEQYF. The base sequence is TGTGCCAGCAGCCCCACCCCTGGGACAGGCCCCTTCTACGAGCAGTACTTC.